This T cell receptor beta chain stems from a study of blood T cells in healthy people across ages. About the research overall: The capture of about one barcoded beta molecule per two T cells was achieved by template switching.

A minimum of 6.5 million PBMCs was isolated per sample. The CDR3 has 15 amino acids. Germline V lookup: CDR1 SEHNR, CDR2 FQNEAQ (reference sequence). V was cut by 5 bases and J by 7 bases, with 17 bases left in between. The second PCR ran about 6 to 12 cycles with a sample-barcoded 5' primer and J-beta primers. TCRdb called the 5' RACE reads again in MiXCR, with one record for every CDR3 protein. The data show some 860,000 distinct CDR3 sequences, more than 55% seen once. The receptor comes from a man aged 40-49 years in good health. The J gene is TRBJ1-4, the V gene TRBV7-9; D is unclear. Sequenced sample: blood. This CDR3 reads CASSLQSTSSEKLFF. Here the CDR3 DNA reads TGTGCCAGCAGCCTCCAGTCGACCTCAAGTGAAAAACTGTTTTTT.